These T cell receptor beta chains were read from a single sample in a study of cytomegalovirus exposure and HLA in healthy donors. The repertoire was sequenced with immunoSEQ multiplex PCR; TCRdb's copy has only in-frame clones and lacks some. The sample includes around 150,000 clones, 91% of them seen just once. Source material: PBMCs. The source of these receptors is a man younger than 35 in good health and CMV-seronegative. CDR3s include the opening cysteine and the closing phenylalanine or tryptophan. D genes are given only for firm matches. The listing skips clone size in some rows; elsewhere it reads once, few, many or a size class.

>TRBJ2-7|-|-|TRBV7-8
CASSRTGYEQYF
TGTGCCAGCAGCCGAACAGGCTACGAGCAGTACTTC
>TRBJ2-5|-|-|TRBV7-9
CASSLGTTSETQYF
TGTGCCAGCAGCTTAGGGACAACCTCGGAGACCCAGTACTTC
>TRBJ2-5|-|TRBD2|TRBV27
CASSPLAGPLAGFQETQYF
TGTGCCAGCAGTCCCCTCGCGGGTCCCCTAGCGGGATTTCAAGAGACCCAGTACTTC
>TRBJ1-6|-|-|TRBV2
CASSEFGRESSYNSPLHF
TGTGCCAGCAGTGAATTTGGCAGGGAAAGCTCCTATAATTCACCCCTCCACTTT
>TRBJ1-1|few|-|TRBV19
CASRERGRDTEAFF
TGTGCCAGTAGAGAGCGGGGGAGGGACACTGAAGCTTTCTTT
>TRBJ2-3|-|-|TRBV30
CAWSQGVDTQYF
TGTGCCTGGAGCCAAGGGGTGGATACGCAGTATTTT
>TRBJ1-2|few|-|TRBV9
CASSAPGEGYTF
TGTGCCAGCAGCGCGCCGGGTGAGGGCTACACCTTC
>TRBJ1-3|-|TRBD1|TRBV5-1
CASSSQGGGSLGNTIYF
TGCGCCAGCAGCTCCCAGGGGGGCGGCTCTCTCGGAAACACCATATATTTT
>TRBJ2-2|-|-|TRBV7-2
CASSLGVRGGAGELFF
TGTGCCAGCAGCTTAGGAGTCAGGGGAGGGGCCGGGGAGCTGTTTTTT
>TRBJ2-2|-|TRBD1|TRBV5-1
CASSRQGNTGELFF
TGCGCCAGCAGCCGACAGGGCAACACCGGGGAGCTGTTTTTT
>TRBJ2-2|-|TRBD1|TRBV19
CASSLVGQGISGELFF
TGTGCCAGTAGCTTGGTGGGACAGGGAATTTCCGGGGAGCTGTTTTTT
>TRBJ1-2|-|TRBD1|TRBV27
CASRTGGGYGYTF
TGTGCCAGCAGGACAGGGGGCGGTTATGGCTACACCTTC
>TRBJ1-2|-|-|TRBV6-6
CASSFHGAGSYGYTF
TGTGCCAGCAGTTTTCACGGAGCCGGCTCCTATGGCTACACCTTC
>TRBJ2-3|-|TRBD1|TRBV6-4
CASSDGTGEWDTQYF
TGTGCCAGCAGTGACGGGACAGGGGAATGGGATACGCAGTATTTT
>TRBJ2-6|-|-|TRBV4-1
CASSQEWATGANVLTF
TGCGCCAGCAGCCAAGAGTGGGCGACGGGGGCCAACGTCCTGACTTTC
>TRBJ1-2|-|-|TRBV28
CASSPPGRAQDF
TGTGCCAGCAGTCCACCCGGGAGGGCGCAAGACTTC
>TRBJ2-5|-|TRBD2|TRBV4-1
CASSPRTSGGSETQYF
TGCGCCAGCAGCCCTCGGACTAGCGGGGGGTCGGAGACCCAGTACTTC
>TRBJ1-3|-|-|TRBV4-3
CASSPSGNTIYF
TGCGCCAGCAGCCCCTCGGGAAACACCATATATTTT
>TRBJ2-4|-|-|TRBV27
CASSPTSYSRIQYF
TGTGCCAGCAGTCCCACTTCCTATTCGCGGATTCAGTACTTC
>TRBJ1-3|once|TRBD1|TRBV30
CAWHSNRDSRNTIYF
TGTGCCTGGCATTCCAACCGGGACAGCAGAAACACCATATATTTT
>TRBJ1-2|-|TRBD1|TRBV19
CASSIVEGAYGYTF
TGTGCCAGTAGTATAGTAGAGGGGGCGTATGGCTACACCTTC
>TRBJ1-4|-|-|TRBV7-2
CASSIRGGVDNEKLFF
TGTGCCAGCAGCATACGCGGGGGCGTGGATAATGAAAAACTGTTTTTT
>TRBJ1-1|-|TRBD1|TRBV11-2
CASSFGTGVGAFF
TGTGCCAGCAGCTTCGGGACAGGGGTCGGAGCTTTCTTT
>TRBJ1-1|-|-|TRBV27
CASTPGGANTEAFF
TGTGCCAGCACTCCCGGGGGGGCCAACACTGAAGCTTTCTTT
>TRBJ1-1|-|TRBD1|TRBV4-3
CASSQGDRLNTEAFF
TGCGCCAGCAGCCAAGGGGACAGGCTGAACACTGAAGCTTTCTTT
>TRBJ1-2|-|-|TRBV4-1
CASSQEVPRQNANYGYTF
TGCGCCAGCAGCCAAGAAGTCCCGCGACAGAATGCTAACTATGGCTACACCTTC
>TRBJ2-7|-|-|TRBV6-5
CASSTTYEQYF
TGTGCCAGCAGTACAACCTACGAGCAGTACTTC
>TRBJ2-7|-|TRBD2|TRBV4-1
CASSQGLTSLTYEQYF
TGCGCCAGCAGCCAAGGCCTGACTAGCCTAACCTACGAGCAGTACTTC
>TRBJ1-5|-|-|TRBV6-5
CASRTGYNQPQHF
TGTGCCAGCAGAACAGGGTACAATCAGCCCCAGCATTTT
>TRBJ2-1|-|-|TRBV6-5
CASSYRTDNNEQFF
TGTGCCAGCAGTTACCGGACAGACAACAATGAGCAGTTCTTC
>TRBJ2-5|once|-|TRBV10-3
CAISESGRETQYF
TGTGCCATCAGTGAGTCAGGGAGGGAGACCCAGTACTTC
>TRBJ2-3|-|TRBD2|TRBV5-4
CASSPTSGRAVLDTQYF
TGTGCCAGCAGCCCGACTAGCGGGAGGGCCGTTTTGGATACGCAGTATTTT
>TRBJ1-4|-|-|TRBV18
CASSPSFGRTANEKLFF
TGTGCCAGCTCACCAAGTTTCGGGAGGACGGCTAATGAAAAACTGTTTTTT
>TRBJ1-1|-|-|TRBV5-6
CASRTDRMNTEAFF
TGTGCCAGCAGAACGGACAGAATGAACACTGAAGCTTTCTTT
>TRBJ2-3|-|-|TRBV11-3
CASSLVSSSDTQYF
TGTGCCAGCAGCTTAGTTAGCAGTAGCGATACGCAGTATTTT
>TRBJ1-2|-|-|TRBV13
CASTPGGGIYGYTF
TGTGCCAGCACCCCCGGTGGGGGGATCTATGGCTACACCTTC
>TRBJ2-5|-|-|TRBV30
CAWIRGTQETQYF
TGTGCCTGGATTAGGGGGACACAAGAGACCCAGTACTTC
>TRBJ2-1|-|-|TRBV30
CAWKVRPLSYNEQFF
TGTGCCTGGAAGGTGCGGCCTCTCTCCTACAATGAGCAGTTCTTC
>TRBJ1-1|-|-|TRBV5-4
CASSLVGPLATEAFF
TGTGCCAGCAGCTTAGTGGGCCCGCTCGCCACTGAAGCTTTCTTT
>TRBJ1-2|once|-|TRBV5-4
CASSLSGQLYGYTF
TGTGCCAGCAGCTTAAGCGGACAGCTCTATGGCTACACCTTC
>TRBJ1-1|-|TRBD1|TRBV9
CASSAWTGNTEAFF
TGTGCCAGCAGCGCTTGGACAGGGAACACTGAAGCTTTCTTT
>TRBJ2-5|-|-|TRBV19
CASSIYPEETQYF
TGTGCCAGTAGTATTTATCCGGAAGAGACCCAGTACTTC
>TRBJ2-3|-|-|TRBV15
CATSRPGINTQYF
TGTGCCACCAGCCGTCCGGGAATAAATACGCAGTATTTT
>TRBJ2-2|-|TRBD1|TRBV5-1
CASSLTGVPGELFF
TGCGCCAGCAGCTTGACAGGGGTACCCGGGGAGCTGTTTTTT
>TRBJ2-1|-|TRBD2|TRBV25-1
CASSDGGRALNEQFF
TGTGCCAGCAGTGATGGCGGGAGGGCCCTCAATGAGCAGTTCTTC
>TRBJ2-1|-|TRBD2|TRBV12-5
CACRSGNEQFF
TGTGCTTGCCGTAGCGGGAATGAGCAGTTCTTC
>TRBJ2-4|-|-|TRBV6-6
CASKEGEDIQYF
TGTGCCAGCAAGGAAGGGGAGGACATTCAGTACTTC
>TRBJ2-3|-|-|TRBV5-4
CASSPQSTDTQYF
TGTGCCAGCAGCCCCCAGAGCACAGATACGCAGTATTTT
>TRBJ2-3|-|-|TRBV5-1
CASSEQTTSTDTQYF
TGCGCCAGCTCGGAACAGACTACGAGCACAGATACGCAGTATTTT
>TRBJ1-2|few|TRBD1|TRBV5-1
CASSFPGQGKTYTF
TGCGCCAGCAGCTTTCCGGGACAGGGAAAAACCTACACCTTC
>TRBJ1-4|-|TRBD1|TRBV18
CASSQDRDGFGEKLFF
TGTGCCAGCTCACAGGACAGGGATGGTTTTGGTGAAAAACTGTTTTTT
>TRBJ1-4|-|TRBD1|TRBV27
CASSWQGGQGLNEKLFF
TGTGCCAGCAGTTGGCAGGGGGGTCAGGGACTTAATGAAAAACTGTTTTTT
>TRBJ1-1|-|-|TRBV27
CASNTGSGTEAFF
TGTGCCAGCAATACAGGGTCGGGCACTGAAGCTTTCTTT
>TRBJ1-2|-|-|TRBV5-1
CASSLIPHLVREVIYGYTF
TGCGCCAGCAGCTTGATTCCCCATCTCGTCAGGGAAGTCATCTATGGCTACACCTTC
>TRBJ2-5|-|-|TRBV5-8
CASSLGQGRETQYF
TGTGCCAGCAGCTTGGGGCAGGGAAGAGAGACCCAGTACTTC